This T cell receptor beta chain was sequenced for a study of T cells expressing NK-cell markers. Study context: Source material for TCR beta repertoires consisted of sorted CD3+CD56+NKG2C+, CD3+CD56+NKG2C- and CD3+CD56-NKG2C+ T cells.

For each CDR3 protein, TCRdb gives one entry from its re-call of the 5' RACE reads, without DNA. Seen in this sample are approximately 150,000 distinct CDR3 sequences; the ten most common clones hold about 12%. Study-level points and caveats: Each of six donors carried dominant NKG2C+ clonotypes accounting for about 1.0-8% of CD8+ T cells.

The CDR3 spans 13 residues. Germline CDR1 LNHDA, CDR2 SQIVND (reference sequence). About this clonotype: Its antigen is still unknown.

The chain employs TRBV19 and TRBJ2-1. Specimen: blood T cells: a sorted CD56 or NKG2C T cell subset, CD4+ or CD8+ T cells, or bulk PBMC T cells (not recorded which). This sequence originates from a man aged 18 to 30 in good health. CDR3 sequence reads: CASSLDLLNEQFF.